This T cell receptor beta chain is from a study of metastatic and nonmetastatic thyroid tumors. Across the whole study: Repertoire comparison spanned blood and tumor or nodule tissue of malignant and benign thyroid patients. Study results and caveats: For both blood and tumor, malignant thyroid tumors reportedly showed significantly higher TCR beta diversity than benign nodules did.

A note on this clone: As yet, its antigen is unknown.

Trimming took 5 bases from V and 11 from J; bases not matched to a gene: 3. This CDR3 has 11 residues. Germline CDR1 reads SEHNR; CDR2 reads FQNEAQ (reference sequence). Methods used by the authors: A distant-metastasis classifier for papillary thyroid cancer was built using CDR3 differences across clinicopathological groups. TCRdb re-called the PCR reads via MiXCR. It is TCRdb's table, rather than the study itself, that gives the V and J calls and clone size. Among some 35,000 clones listed, about 30% were seen once. All patients were treatment-naive before thyroid surgery. The rearrangement uses TRBV7-9 and TRBJ2-7, with 10 bases identical to TRBD2. The receptor was isolated from a male donor with papillary thyroid cancer or a benign thyroid nodule (not recorded which). Some clones in this sample may be carry-over from other donors' samples. Source material: blood. The CDR3 spells CASSPGLAKYF. The CDR3 DNA follows: TGTGCCAGCAGCCCGGGACTAGCGAAGTACTTC.